The 13 T cell receptor beta chains presented below share a single source sample, sequenced in a study of blood T cell repertoires in COVID-19. TCRdb's table, derived via immunoSEQ multiplex PCR, lists solely in-frame clones and lacks some. The sample carries over 40,000 clones, around 83% recorded once. Source material: peripheral blood. The origin of the receptors is a man aged 80 or over with active COVID-19.

This clone was counted a few times. The rearrangement uses TRBV28 and TRBJ2-1, with TRBD2 matching 13 bases. The V gene end was trimmed by 5 bases and the J gene end by 3 bases; junction bases not matched to a gene: 19. Germline CDR1 MDHEN, CDR2 SYDVKM. The CDR3 length is 21 residues. CDR3 region: CASSPSLGLAGVVAIYNEQFF. The CDR3 nucleotides are TGTGCCAGCAGTCCTTCTCTTGGACTAGCGGGAGTGGTTGCCATCTACAATGAGCAGTTCTTC.

The chain has TRBV11-2 and TRBJ1-2; the match to TRBD1 covers 7 bases. The germline CDR1 and CDR2 sequences are SGHAT and FQNNGV. The trim removed 5 bases at V and 3 bases at J, leaving 3 bases unmatched. The CDR3 is made up of 13 amino acids. This chain's CDR3 is CASSPDRDYGYTF. The CDR3 DNA reads as TGTGCCAGCAGCCCTGACAGGGACTATGGCTACACCTTC.

The chain is built from TRBV19 and TRBJ1-2; TRBD1 is a possible D gene (5 bases). CDR1 and CDR2 (germline): LNHDA, SQIVND (reference sequence). Trimming took 6 bases from V and 0 from J, leaving 11 bases between them. This CDR3 is 14 amino acids long. CDR3 coding DNA: TGTGCCAGTAGGGACATAGTGACTAACTATGGCTACACCTTC. This codes for CASRDIVTNYGYTF.

Here the CDR3 reads CASRTGVGSNQPQHF. The CDR3 nucleotides read TGTGCCAGTAGGACAGGGGTAGGAAGCAATCAGCCCCAGCATTTT. J is TRBJ1-5 and V is TRBV19, with 8 bases matching TRBD1. This CDR3 spans 15 amino acids. The junction had 5 bases not matched to a gene; V was cut back by 6 bases and J by 1 base. CDR1 is LNHDA, CDR2 SQIVND, per germline (reference sequence).

This chain uses TRBV7-3 with TRBJ1-1, with D uncertain. The CDR3 is 12 residues long. The germline V gene encodes CDR1 SGHTA and CDR2 FQGTGA. Trimming cost V 0 bases and J 8 bases, with 7 bases left between them. The CDR3 nucleotides are TGTGCCAGCAGCTTAACATCCGGGGAAGCTTTCTTT. Translating it yields CASSLTSGEAFF.

This rearrangement joins TRBV6-5 to TRBJ1-6, with TRBD1 matching over 8 bases. The CDR3 runs 15 residues. J was trimmed by 7 bases and V by 4 bases; bases with no gene match: 6. Per the germline V gene, CDR1 is MNHEY and CDR2 is SVGAGI. The CDR3 DNA sequence: TGTGCCAGCAGTTTTGGGACAGGACCAAATTCACCCCTCCACTTT. As protein: CASSFGTGPNSPLHF.

This chain connects TRBV12-3 or TRBV12-4 to TRBJ1-2, with a possible D match to TRBD1 (6 bases). The CDR3 contains 12 residues. Trimming took off 5 bases at V and 9 bases at J, with 13 bases between the two ends. The CDR3 reads CASSLEDSRYTF. The CDR3 nucleotides are TGTGCCAGCAGTCTGGAGGACAGCCGCTACACCTTC.

This sequence joins TRBV4-3 and TRBJ2-7; 7 nucleotides align to TRBD2. The V segment lost 4 bases and the J segment 4 bases; nucleotides outside the gene matches: 4. The CDR3 covers 13 residues. Germline V lookup: CDR1 LGHNA, CDR2 YSLEER. CDR3 region: CASSPDGGYEQYF. Here the CDR3 DNA reads TGCGCCAGCAGCCCCGACGGGGGGTACGAGCAGTACTTC.

The chain's CDR3 is CASSSSRDRAPREQYF. Here the CDR3 DNA reads TGTGCCAGCAGTTCAAGCCGGGACAGGGCCCCCCGCGAGCAGTACTTC. The chain uses TRBV6-5 and TRBJ2-7; TRBD1 agrees at 9 bases. Germline assignment: CDR1 MNHEY and CDR2 SVGAGI. The CDR3 runs to 16 residues. J was trimmed by 6 bases and V by 4 bases; bases with no gene match: 13.

This chain joins TRBV3-1 (or the pseudogene TRBV3-2) and TRBJ2-3; a possible D gene is TRBD1 (6 bases). Trimming pared 3 bases from V and 4 bases from J, leaving 29 bases between. This CDR3 has 20 amino acids. Germline CDR1 LGHDT, CDR2 YNNKEL (reference sequence). The CDR3 nucleotides are TGTGCCAGCAGCCATCTCCGGTGGACAGAGGGAGTACTGCGGGCAGATACGCAGTATTTT. This gives the protein CASSHLRWTEGVLRADTQYF.

The chain joins TRBV30 to TRBJ2-5, with 10 bases lining up with TRBD2. Germline trimming cut 5 bases from V and 1 base from J; bases unmatched to any gene: 1. The length of the CDR3 is 13 residues. Germline loops: CDR1 GTSNPN, CDR2 SVGIG (reference sequence). The chain's CDR3 is CAWGTSAQETQYF. Written as DNA, the CDR3 is TGTGCCTGGGGGACTAGCGCCCAAGAGACCCAGTACTTC. The variable domain in full, completed from reference TRBV30 and TRBJ2-5, reads SQTIHQWPATLVQPVGSPLSLECTVEGTSNPNLYWYRQAAGRGLQLLFYSVGIGQISSEVPQNLSASRPQDRQFILSSKKLLLSDSGFYLCAWGTSAQETQYFGPGTRLLVL.

This chain links TRBV12-5 with TRBJ2-5; D remains ambiguous. This CDR3 region has 13 residues. In germline, CDR1 is LGHNT, CDR2 FRNRAP. The V end was cut by 6 bases, the J end by 4 bases, with 12 bases between. The CDR3 spells CASGGVVRETQYF. CDR3 DNA: TGTGCTAGTGGGGGCGTAGTCAGAGAGACCCAGTACTTC.

This chain connects TRBV5-1 to TRBJ2-7, with 10 nucleotides matching TRBD1. The CDR3 runs to 14 residues. CDR1 and CDR2 (germline): SGHRS, YFSETQ. With V trimmed by 5 bases and J by 6 bases, 8 bases remained unmatched. CDR3 DNA: TGCGCCAGCAGGTCCGGGACAGGGGCGGCCGAGCAGTACTTC. Its translation: CASRSGTGAAEQYF.